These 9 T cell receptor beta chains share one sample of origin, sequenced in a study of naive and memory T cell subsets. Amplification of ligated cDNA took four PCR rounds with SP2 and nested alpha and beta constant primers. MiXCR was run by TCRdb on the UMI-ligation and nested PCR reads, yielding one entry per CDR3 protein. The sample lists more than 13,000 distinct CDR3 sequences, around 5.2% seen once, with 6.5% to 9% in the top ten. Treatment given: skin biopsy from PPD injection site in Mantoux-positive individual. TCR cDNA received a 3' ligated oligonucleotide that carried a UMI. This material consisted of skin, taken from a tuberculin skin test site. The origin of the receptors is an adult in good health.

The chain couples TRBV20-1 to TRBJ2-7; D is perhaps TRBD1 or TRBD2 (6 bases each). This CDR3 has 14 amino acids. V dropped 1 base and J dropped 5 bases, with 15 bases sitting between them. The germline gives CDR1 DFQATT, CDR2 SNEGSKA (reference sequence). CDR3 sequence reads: CSARGGTPGDEQYF. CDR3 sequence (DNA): TGCAGTGCTAGAGGCGGGACACCGGGGGACGAGCAGTACTTC.

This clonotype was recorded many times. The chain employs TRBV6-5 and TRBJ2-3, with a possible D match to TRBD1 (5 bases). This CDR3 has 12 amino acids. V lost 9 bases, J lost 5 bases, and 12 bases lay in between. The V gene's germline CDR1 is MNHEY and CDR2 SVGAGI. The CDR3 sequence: CASRRTQDTQYF. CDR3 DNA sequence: TGTGCCAGTCGCAGGACACAAGATACGCAGTATTTT.

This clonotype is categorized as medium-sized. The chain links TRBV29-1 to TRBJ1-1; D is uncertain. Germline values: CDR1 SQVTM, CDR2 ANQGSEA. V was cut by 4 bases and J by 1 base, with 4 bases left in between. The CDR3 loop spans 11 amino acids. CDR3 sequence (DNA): TGCAGCGTTGCGTCGAACACTGAAGCTTTCTTT. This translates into CSVASNTEAFF.

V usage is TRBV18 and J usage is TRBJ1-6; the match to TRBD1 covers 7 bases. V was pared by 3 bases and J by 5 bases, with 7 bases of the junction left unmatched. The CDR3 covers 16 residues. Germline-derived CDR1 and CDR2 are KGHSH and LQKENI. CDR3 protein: CASSPRGQQNNSPLHF. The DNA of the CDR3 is TGTGCCAGCTCACCTAGGGGACAGCAAAATAATTCACCCCTCCACTTT.

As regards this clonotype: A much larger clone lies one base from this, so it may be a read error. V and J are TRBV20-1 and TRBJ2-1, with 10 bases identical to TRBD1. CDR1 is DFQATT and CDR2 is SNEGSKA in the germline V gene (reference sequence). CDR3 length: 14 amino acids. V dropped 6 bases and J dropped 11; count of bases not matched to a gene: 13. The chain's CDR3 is CSAEAGTGANKQFF. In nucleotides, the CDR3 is TGCAGTGCCGAAGCGGGGACAGGGGCTAATAAGCAGTTCTTC.

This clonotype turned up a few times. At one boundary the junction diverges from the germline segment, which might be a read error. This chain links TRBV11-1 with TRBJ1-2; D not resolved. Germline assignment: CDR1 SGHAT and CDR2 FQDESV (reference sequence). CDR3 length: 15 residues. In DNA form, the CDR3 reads TGTGCCAGCAGCCCATCAGCCCGGGTGAGGGATGGCGACACCTTC. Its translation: CASSPSARVRDGDTF.

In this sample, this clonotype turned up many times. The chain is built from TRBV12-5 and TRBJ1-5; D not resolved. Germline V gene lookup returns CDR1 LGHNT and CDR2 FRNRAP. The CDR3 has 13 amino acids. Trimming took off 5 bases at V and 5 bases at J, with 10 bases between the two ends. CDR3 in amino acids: CASGLDGDQPQHF. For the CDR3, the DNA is TGTGCTAGTGGTCTAGACGGCGATCAGCCCCAGCATTTT.

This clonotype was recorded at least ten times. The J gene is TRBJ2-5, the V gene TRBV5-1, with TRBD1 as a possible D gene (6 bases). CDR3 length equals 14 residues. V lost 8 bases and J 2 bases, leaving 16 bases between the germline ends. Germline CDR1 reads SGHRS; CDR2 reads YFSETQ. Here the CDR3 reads CASRRDIRQETQYF. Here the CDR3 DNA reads TGCGCCAGTCGACGGGACATACGACAAGAGACCCAGTACTTC. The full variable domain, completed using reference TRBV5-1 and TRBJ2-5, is KAGVTQTPRYLIKTRGQQVTLSCSPISGHRSVSWYQQTPGQGLQFLFEYFSETQRNKGNFPGRFSGRQFSNSRSEMNVSTLELGDSALYLCASRRDIRQETQYFGPGTRLLVL.

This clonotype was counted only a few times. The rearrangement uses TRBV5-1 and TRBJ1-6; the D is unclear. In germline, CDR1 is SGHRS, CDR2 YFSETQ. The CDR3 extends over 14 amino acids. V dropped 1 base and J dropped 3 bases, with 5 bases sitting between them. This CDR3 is CASSLTSYNSPLHF. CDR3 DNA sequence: TGCGCCAGCAGCTTGACAAGCTATAATTCACCCCTCCACTTT.